Below are 27 T cell receptor beta chains sequenced from a single sample in a study of T cell responses to AZD1222 COVID-19 vaccine. The method was immunoSEQ multiplex PCR; TCRdb's version includes in-frame clones alone and lacks a portion of them. The data hold 110,000 or so clones, with roughly 82% observed a single time. Sample: peripheral blood, taken on day 0 of AZD1222 vaccination. The receptors derive from an adult in good health.

This chain joins TRBV27 and TRBJ1-6; D is unclear. The germline CDR1 and CDR2 sequences are MNHEY and SMNVEV (reference sequence). The CDR3 consists of 15 residues. Trimming cost V 6 bases and J 8 bases, with 17 bases left between them. DNA of the CDR3: TGTGCCAGCAGCTTAGGGCCGACTCGCGATTCACCCCTCCACTTT. Residues: CASSLGPTRDSPLHF.

The chain recombines TRBV7-9 with TRBJ2-5, with TRBD1 identical over 12 bases. Germline V gene data show CDR1 as SEHNR and CDR2 as FQNEAQ (reference sequence). J was trimmed by 5 bases and V by 4 bases; bases with no gene match: 8. This CDR3 has 16 amino acids. Here the CDR3 reads CASSSRDRGLYETQYF. Written as DNA, the CDR3 is TGTGCCAGCAGCTCCAGGGACAGGGGGCTGTATGAGACCCAGTACTTC.

Only one count was recorded for this clone. The chain couples TRBV10-1 to TRBJ2-3, with D possibly matching TRBD1 (5 bases). V was shortened by 3 bases and J by 0 bases, with 16 bases between the two germline ends. The CDR3 has 17 amino acids. The germline V gene has CDR1 WNHNN and CDR2 SYGVQD (reference sequence). The CDR3: CASSDQGYPSSTDTQYF. The CDR3 region has the DNA TGCGCCAGCAGTGACCAGGGTTATCCATCTAGCACAGATACGCAGTATTTT.

This chain uses TRBV10-3 with TRBJ1-2; the D gene is possibly TRBD1 (6 bases). CDR1 ENHRY and CDR2 SYGVKD come from the germline V gene. This CDR3 contains 15 residues. V lost 8 bases, J lost 3 bases, and 19 bases lay in between. The CDR3: CAIYGQGRKDYGYTF. CDR3 DNA: TGTGCCATCTACGGCCAGGGGCGTAAAGACTATGGCTACACCTTC.

The chain carries TRBV27 and TRBJ1-2; no clear D. V lost 5 bases, J lost 7 bases, and 17 bases lay in between. The germline gives CDR1 MNHEY, CDR2 SMNVEV (reference sequence). The CDR3 is 14 residues long. The CDR3, as DNA: TGTGCCAGCAGTAGCGCGACAAGGGCGTTTGGCTACACCTTC. Translating gives CASSSATRAFGYTF.

The rearrangement uses TRBV12-5 and TRBJ2-7; 9 bases align to TRBD1. J lost 11 bases, V lost 1 base, and 0 bases had no gene match. CDR3 length: 11 residues. In germline, CDR1 is LGHNT, CDR2 FRNRAP. CDR3 loop: CASGLGDREYF. CDR3 DNA sequence: TGTGCTAGTGGTTTGGGGGACAGGGAGTACTTC.

The chain recombines TRBV7-9 with TRBJ1-6; a weak D match, TRBD1 (5 bases). The CDR3 totals 13 residues. Germline V gene data show CDR1 as SEHNR and CDR2 as FQNEAQ (reference sequence). V gave up 5 bases and J gave up 10 bases, with 12 bases separating them. CDR3 sequence: CASSEQGDSPLHF. CDR3 in DNA: TGTGCCAGCAGCGAGCAGGGAGACTCACCCCTCCACTTT. The entire variable domain, with the rest obtained from reference TRBV7-9 and TRBJ1-6, is as follows: DTGVSQNPRHKITKRGQNVTFRCDPISEHNRLYWYRQTLGQGPEFLTYFQNEAQLEKSRLLSDRFSAERPKGSFSTLEIQRTEQGDSAMYLCASSEQGDSPLHFGNGTRLTVT.

The genes are TRBV7-8 and TRBJ1-4; 7 bases match TRBD1. Trimming at V came to 4 bases and at J to 6 bases, leaving 8 bases not matched to a gene. Germline CDR1 reads SGHVS; CDR2 reads FQNEAQ. The CDR3 is made up of 15 amino acids. The chain's CDR3 is CASSSNDRVYEKLFF. CDR3 DNA: TGTGCCAGCAGCTCAAACGACAGGGTCTATGAAAAACTGTTTTTT.

This clone was seen a few times. The chain couples TRBV6-1 to TRBJ1-2; a weak D match, TRBD1 (5 bases). CDR3 length: 13 amino acids. Trimming stripped 2 bases from V and 8 bases from J, with 12 bases between. Germline V gene sequence: CDR1 MNHNS, CDR2 SASEGT. The CDR3 loop reads CASSELRGEGYTF. In DNA, the CDR3 is TGTGCCAGCAGTGAACTGAGGGGTGAAGGCTACACCTTC.

V gene TRBV7-3 combines with J gene TRBJ2-7; 10 nucleotides match TRBD1. Germline CDR1 SGHTA, CDR2 FQGTGA. V shed 6 bases and J 4 bases; nucleotides not matched to a gene: 3. The CDR3 has 13 amino acids. CDR3 protein: CASSTGQGYEQYF. CDR3 nucleotide sequence: TGTGCCAGCAGTACGGGACAGGGGTACGAGCAGTACTTC.

The chain employs TRBV18 and TRBJ1-2; D is unclear. V was trimmed by 3 bases and J by 8 bases, leaving 19 bases between them. CDR3 length: 15 amino acids. From germline, CDR1 is KGHSH and CDR2 LQKENI. The CDR3 DNA is TGTGCCAGCTCACCCGCGGAGGGATCGATGGGCGGCTACACCTTC. Amino acid sequence: CASSPAEGSMGGYTF.

The V gene is TRBV11-2, the J gene TRBJ2-7, with TRBD1 matching over 11 bases. The CDR3 has 15 residues. CDR1 SGHAT and CDR2 FQNNGV come from the germline V gene. V gave up 5 bases and J gave up 2 bases; unmatched junction bases: 5. CDR3 in DNA: TGTGCCAGCAGCCCCTTGGGACAGGGGGCCTACGAGCAGTACTTC. Its translation: CASSPLGQGAYEQYF.

The rearrangement uses TRBV5-5 and TRBJ1-3; D is unclear. V dropped 4 bases and J dropped 0 bases, with 11 bases sitting between them. The CDR3 sequence is 15 residues long. Germline CDR1 SGHKS, CDR2 YYEKEE (reference sequence). CDR3 nucleotides: TGTGCCAGCAGCGAGCGATTAAACTCTGGAAACACCATATATTTT. Its translation is CASSERLNSGNTIYF. Full variable domain (rest looked up from reference TRBV5-5 and TRBJ1-3): DAGVTQSPTHLIKTRGQQVTLRCSPISGHKSVSWYQQVLGQGPQFIFQYYEKEERGRGNFPDRFSARQFPNYSSELNVNALLLGDSALYLCASSERLNSGNTIYFGEGSWLTVV.

This clone was seen more than once but under ten times. This chain joins TRBV10-3 and TRBJ2-7; 8 bases fit TRBD1. The CDR3 contains 15 residues. Germline CDR1 ENHRY, CDR2 SYGVKD. Trimming removed 2 bases from V and 0 bases from J; junction bases left unmatched: 3. The CDR3 DNA follows: TGTGCCATCAGTGAGAACAGGGGGGTCTCCTACGAGCAGTACTTC. Amino acids: CAISENRGVSYEQYF.

This clone was observed a single time. The chain uses TRBV9 and TRBJ1-3; unclear D gene. The CDR3 has 13 amino acids. V was pared by 0 bases and J by 4 bases, with 5 bases between. Germline CDR1 and CDR2: SGDLS and YYNGEE. DNA for the CDR3: TGTGCCAGCAGCGTAGGATCAGGAAACACCATATATTTT. Amino acids: CASSVGSGNTIYF.

This chain's CDR3 is CASSPPSRLSYNEQFF. The CDR3 DNA follows: TGTGCCAGCAGCCCTCCTTCGCGGCTCTCCTACAATGAGCAGTTCTTC. J is TRBJ2-1 and V is TRBV27, with D hard to call. Between the trimmed V and J ends, which lost 6 bases and 0 bases, there was a span of 15 bases. CDR3 length: 16 residues. The germline V gene encodes CDR1 MNHEY and CDR2 SMNVEV (reference sequence).

The chain recombines TRBV10-3 with TRBJ2-6, with 7 bases lining up with TRBD1. Per the germline V gene, CDR1 is ENHRY and CDR2 is SYGVKD. CDR3 size: 17 residues. V shed 2 bases, J shed 0 bases, and the junction held 4 bases outside the gene matches. In nucleotides, the CDR3 is TGTGCCATCAGTGAGACAGGGGCACACTCTGGGGCCAACGTCCTGACTTTC. Its translation is CAISETGAHSGANVLTF.

The chain couples TRBV15 to TRBJ1-3, with D unclear. V was pared by 5 bases and J by 0 bases, with 11 bases between. CDR1 is LNHNV and CDR2 is YYDKDF in the germline V gene (reference sequence). CDR3 length: 15 amino acids. The CDR3 sequence: CATSRPDNSGNTIYF. CDR3 nucleotides: TGTGCCACCAGCCGCCCCGACAACTCTGGAAACACCATATATTTT.

This chain connects TRBV5-6 to TRBJ2-7, with TRBD2 identical over 7 bases. The CDR3 runs to 15 residues. Trimming cost V 1 base and J 5 bases; bases outside gene matches: 9. Germline CDR1 SGHDT, CDR2 YYEEEE. The chain's CDR3 is CASSLTGGRRHEQYF. DNA for the CDR3: TGTGCCAGCAGCTTGACGGGGGGAAGGCGGCACGAGCAGTACTTC. Combining the CDR3 with reference TRBV5-6 and TRBJ2-7 gives the whole variable domain DAGVTQSPTHLIKTRGQQVTLRCSPKSGHDTVSWYQQALGQGPQFIFQYYEEEERQRGNFPDRFSGHQFPNYSSELNVNALLLGDSALYLCASSLTGGRRHEQYFGPGTRLTVT.

The V gene is TRBV18, the J gene TRBJ2-1, with 7 bases identical to TRBD2. Looked up from germline, CDR1 is KGHSH and CDR2 is LQKENI. The CDR3 sequence is 15 residues long. Trimming removed 1 base from V and 7 bases from J; junction bases left unmatched: 7. The chain's CDR3 is CASSPLAGELNEQFF. CDR3 nucleotide sequence: TGTGCCAGCTCACCACTGGCGGGGGAATTGAATGAGCAGTTCTTC.

The chain carries TRBV6-5 and TRBJ2-7; 7 bases align to TRBD1. Germline CDR1 MNHEY, CDR2 SVGAGI. CDR3 size: 13 residues. J was trimmed by 6 bases and V by 7 bases; bases with no gene match: 9. This CDR3 reads CASIPTGLGEQYF. The CDR3 DNA is TGTGCCAGCATTCCGACAGGGCTCGGCGAGCAGTACTTC.

V is TRBV19 and J is TRBJ2-5; 7 bases line up with TRBD1. V was pared by 3 bases and J by 9 bases, with 25 bases of the junction left unmatched. The length of the CDR3 is 19 residues. Germline V gene lookup returns CDR1 LNHDA and CDR2 SQIVND (reference sequence). The CDR3 spells CASSMAHLRPGQLSQAQYF. CDR3 in DNA: TGTGCCAGTAGTATGGCCCACTTACGCCCGGGACAGCTTTCTCAGGCCCAGTACTTC.

The chain joins TRBV7-8 to TRBJ1-6; 7 bases match TRBD1. CDR1 SGHVS and CDR2 FQNEAQ come from the germline V gene. This CDR3 is built from 17 residues. V lost 1 base to trimming and J lost 3 bases; unmatched junction nucleotides: 6. CDR3 nucleotides: TGTGCCAGCAGCTTAGAAGGGCCAGGGGGCTATAATTCACCCCTCCACTTT. Protein sequence: CASSLEGPGGYNSPLHF.

The V call is TRBV5-4, the J call TRBJ1-6; D is ambiguous. Germline V gene data show CDR1 as SGHNT and CDR2 as YYREEE (reference sequence). V lost 0 bases and J lost 8, with 9 bases in between. CDR3 size: 14 residues. CDR3 loop: CASSLERNDSPLHF. The CDR3 nucleotides are TGTGCCAGCAGCTTGGAGAGGAATGATTCACCCCTCCACTTT.

V usage is TRBV5-1 and J usage is TRBJ2-3; D call uncertain. CDR1 is SGHRS and CDR2 is YFSETQ in the germline V gene. V was trimmed by 5 bases and J by 1 base, leaving 11 bases between them. This CDR3 spans 14 amino acids. The CDR3 is CASRSMRGTDTQYF. The CDR3 DNA reads as TGCGCCAGCAGGTCGATGAGAGGCACAGATACGCAGTATTTT.

V gene TRBV6-2 or TRBV6-3 combines with J gene TRBJ1-2; no firm D call. The V and J ends lost 6 bases and 6 bases respectively, with 20 bases between them. Germline CDR1 MNHEY, CDR2 SVGEGT. The CDR3 covers 15 residues. CDR3 bases: TGTGCCAGCAGCCCACGGTGGCTAACGGCCCATGGCTACACCTTC. It codes for CASSPRWLTAHGYTF.

V and J are TRBV5-4 and TRBJ1-6, with D possibly being TRBD1 (5 bases). Trimming removed 5 bases from V and 2 bases from J, with 8 bases in between. Germline lookup yields CDR1 SGHNT and CDR2 YYREEE (reference sequence). The CDR3 loop spans 14 amino acids. In DNA form, the CDR3 reads TGTGCCAGCAGTGGGGCAGCCTATAATTCACCCCTCCACTTT. Its translation is CASSGAAYNSPLHF.